This TCR beta chain was observed in a study of identical twins. cDNA carried unique molecular identifiers, and a universal primer site was added by template switching. TCRdb re-derived calls from the 5' RACE reads in MiXCR, one entry per CDR3 protein. The sample includes 460,000 or so distinct CDR3 sequences, approximately 14% of them seen just once. The germline gives CDR1 MNHNS, CDR2 SASEGT. V was pared by 6 bases and J by 0 bases, with 10 bases between. The CDR3 has 14 residues. Only healthy Caucasians were enrolled as donors. Details on this clonotype: Its antigen is still unknown.

Findings and caveats of the study: High-abundance cord blood beta clonotypes had fewer insertions; memory repertoires showed none.

The same data also went into a second study, on yellow fever vaccine responses in identical twins. That paper notes: Twins showed a vaccine T cell response that reportedly seemed partly convergent, partly personalized.

The chain links TRBV6-1 to TRBJ2-3; D unclear. The receptor was derived from a woman aged 18-29 years in good health. Sequencing was performed on CD4+ T cells sorted from blood. The CDR3 sequence is CASSRFQSTDTQYF. Written as DNA, the CDR3 is TGTGCCAGCAGCCGCTTCCAAAGCACAGATACGCAGTATTTT.